These 27 T cell receptor beta chains were sequenced from one sample in a study of cytomegalovirus exposure and HLA in healthy donors. Primers included in the PCR were 60 Vbeta and 13 Jbeta primers. TCRdb's table, derived via immunoSEQ multiplex PCR, lists solely in-frame clones and lacks some. The sample contains a few hundred thousand clones, 80% to 95% of which appear only once. Sequenced sample: PBMCs. The receptors originated from a girl between 2 and 10 years old in good health and CMV-seronegative.

The CDR3: CASSRTGEAGELFF. The CDR3 DNA reads TGTGCCAGCTCACGGACAGGGGAGGCCGGGGAGCTGTTTTTT. The genes are TRBV18 and TRBJ2-2, with TRBD1 identical over 9 bases. V dropped 4 bases and J dropped 6; count of bases not matched to a gene: 3. The CDR3 is 14 amino acids. The germline V gene has CDR1 KGHSH and CDR2 LQKENI.

J is TRBJ1-6 and V is TRBV27; 7 bases fit TRBD1. CDR3 size: 14 residues. V lost 5 bases to trimming and J lost 13 bases; unmatched junction nucleotides: 11. CDR1 is MNHEY, CDR2 SMNVEV, per germline (reference sequence). The CDR3 region is CASSNRDSRLPLHF. In DNA, the CDR3 is TGTGCCAGCAGTAACCGGGACAGTCGACTGCCCCTCCACTTT.

J is TRBJ2-3 and V is TRBV2; no reliable D call. V was pared by 8 bases and J by 1 base, with 16 bases between. Germline values: CDR1 SNHLY, CDR2 FYNNEI. CDR3 length: 15 residues. DNA of the CDR3: TGTGCCAGCGTTAGCTTCCAGCTCGGCACAGATACGCAGTATTTT. It is translated as CASVSFQLGTDTQYF.

The genes are TRBV10-3 and TRBJ2-7; 8 bases map to TRBD2. Trimming took 4 bases from V and 5 from J; bases not matched to a gene: 1. This CDR3 comprises 12 residues. Germline assignment: CDR1 ENHRY and CDR2 SYGVKD. This CDR3 is CAISGLAHEQYF. The CDR3 region has the DNA TGTGCCATCAGTGGACTAGCGCACGAGCAGTACTTC.

The chain has TRBV27 and TRBJ2-7; D possibly corresponds to TRBD1 (6 bases). This CDR3 spans 14 amino acids. V was shortened by 3 bases and J by 0 bases, with 9 bases between the two germline ends. Per germline, CDR1 MNHEY and CDR2 SMNVEV (reference sequence). The DNA for the CDR3 is TGTGCCAGCAGTTTTGCAGGGGCCTCCTACGAGCAGTACTTC. It encodes CASSFAGASYEQYF.

This rearrangement joins TRBV10-3 to TRBJ2-1; weak D call: TRBD2 (6 bases). The CDR3 loop spans 15 amino acids. Trimming took 9 bases from V and 7 from J, leaving 22 bases between them. Germline lookup yields CDR1 ENHRY and CDR2 SYGVKD. CDR3 sequence (DNA): TGTGCCATTCGGCGGGAACTAGTGGAAGAGAATGAGCAGTTCTTC. This codes for CAIRRELVEENEQFF.

The CDR3 sequence is CASSTPTGRGNYNEQFF. The CDR3 coding sequence is TGTGCCAGCAGCACCCCGACTGGGCGGGGGAACTACAATGAGCAGTTCTTC. The chain carries TRBV7-9 and TRBJ2-1; 7 bases agree with TRBD2. The CDR3 is 17 amino acids. The junction had 13 bases not matched to a gene; V was cut back by 5 bases and J by 3 bases. Germline assignment: CDR1 SEHNR and CDR2 FQNEAQ (reference sequence).

In its sample, this clone was seen once. The chain joins TRBV7-6 to TRBJ2-1, with TRBD2 matching over 11 bases. Looked up from germline, CDR1 is SGHVS and CDR2 is FNYEAQ. CDR3 length: 17 residues. Trimming at V came to 4 bases and at J to 4 bases, leaving 9 bases not matched to a gene. CDR3 sequence (DNA): TGTGCCAGCAGCTCAACCGGGACTAGCGGTTCATACAATGAGCAGTTCTTC. Encoded protein: CASSSTGTSGSYNEQFF. The full variable domain, completed using reference TRBV7-6 and TRBJ2-1, is GAGVSQSPRYKVTKRGQDVALRCDPISGHVSLYWYRQALGQGPEFLTYFNYEAQQDKSGLPNDRFSAERPEGSISTLTIQRTEQRDSAMYRCASSSTGTSGSYNEQFFGPGTRLTVL.

V and J are TRBV7-2 and TRBJ1-5, with D possibly being TRBD1 (6 bases). The CDR3 totals 17 residues. Looked up from germline, CDR1 is SGHTA and CDR2 is FQGNSA. V lost 5 bases and J 2 bases, leaving 19 bases between the germline ends. The CDR3 sequence: CASSPLGGAYGNQPQHF. The CDR3 DNA is TGTGCCAGCAGCCCGCTGGGGGGGGCTTATGGCAATCAGCCCCAGCATTTT.

CDR3 coding DNA: TGTGCCATCAGTGGGACAGGGGGGGAGAGGCCCCAGCATTTT. Its protein product is CAISGTGGERPQHF. This chain joins TRBV10-3 and TRBJ1-5; 10 nucleotides agree with TRBD1. CDR3 length: 14 amino acids. J gave up 9 bases and V 4 bases, and 6 bases lay outside the gene matches. Germline V gene sequence: CDR1 ENHRY, CDR2 SYGVKD.

The chain recombines TRBV6-6 with TRBJ1-1, with TRBD1 matching 11 bases. J was trimmed by 7 bases and V by 6 bases; bases with no gene match: 13. The CDR3 has 16 amino acids. Germline loops: CDR1 MNHNY, CDR2 SVGAGI (reference sequence). For the CDR3, the DNA is TGTGCCAGCAGCCCCCGGGACAGGGGGGGAGTAGGTGAAGCTTTCTTT. This sequence encodes CASSPRDRGGVGEAFF.

The gene calls are TRBV6-1 and TRBJ1-2, with TRBD1 as a possible D gene (6 bases). V gave up 4 bases and J gave up 8 bases, with 11 bases separating them. The CDR3 runs 12 residues. Germline V gives CDR1 MNHNS, CDR2 SASEGT. CDR3 in DNA: TGTGCCAGCAGTGTTTGGACAGACGGCTACACCTTC. Its translation is CASSVWTDGYTF.

The chain carries TRBV29-1 and TRBJ2-1; D is ambiguous. CDR3 size: 13 residues. Germline V gene lookup returns CDR1 SQVTM and CDR2 ANQGSEA. V dropped 7 bases and J dropped 0 bases, with 10 bases sitting between them. CDR3: CSASSVSYNEQFF. The CDR3 DNA sequence: TGCAGCGCTTCCAGCGTCTCCTACAATGAGCAGTTCTTC.

The chain recombines TRBV27 with TRBJ2-1; 7 nucleotides align to TRBD2. Losses at the gene ends were 7 bases for V and 4 bases for J; bases not matched to a gene: 10. The CDR3 covers 15 residues. Per germline, CDR1 MNHEY and CDR2 SMNVEV (reference sequence). CDR3 amino acids: CASTSGTNSYNEQFF. DNA of the CDR3: TGTGCCAGCACCTCCGGGACTAACTCATACAATGAGCAGTTCTTC.

The CDR3 reads CASSQDGISGGSISYEQYF. Written as DNA, the CDR3 is TGTGCCAGCAGCCAAGATGGCATTAGCGGGGGGTCCATCTCCTACGAGCAGTACTTC. J is TRBJ2-7 and V is TRBV4-2, with TRBD2 matching over 10 bases. The CDR3 spans 19 residues. In germline, CDR1 is LGHNA, CDR2 YNFKEQ. V was clipped by 0 bases and J by 0 bases; unmatched bases: 11.

This clone came up a few times. CDR3 coding DNA: TGCGCCAGCAGCCAACTCCTAGCGGGGACCAGCTCCTACGAGCAGTACTTC. Its protein product is CASSQLLAGTSSYEQYF. The genes are TRBV4-1 and TRBJ2-7; TRBD2 agrees at 9 bases. The CDR3 has 17 residues. Germline lookup yields CDR1 MGHRA and CDR2 YSYEKL. With 2 bases clipped from V and 0 bases from J, the junction kept 8 bases outside the gene matches.

The V call is TRBV19, the J call TRBJ2-7, with D perhaps matching TRBD1 (6 bases). The V gene's germline CDR1 is LNHDA and CDR2 SQIVND (reference sequence). The V and J ends lost 4 bases and 5 bases respectively, with 15 bases between them. This CDR3 spans 14 amino acids. The CDR3 loop is CASSTQGLSDEQYF. As DNA, the CDR3 is TGTGCCAGTAGTACACAGGGTCTTTCGGACGAGCAGTACTTC. The complete variable domain, with remaining parts taken from reference TRBV19 and TRBJ2-7, reads DGGITQSPKYLFRKEGQNVTLSCEQNLNHDAMYWYRQDPGQGLRLIYYSQIVNDFQKGDIAEGYSVSREKKESFPLTVTSAQKNPTAFYLCASSTQGLSDEQYFGPGTRLTVT.

The chain recombines TRBV29-1 with TRBJ2-2; D might be TRBD2 (5 bases). V lost 3 bases and J 6 bases, leaving 11 bases between the germline ends. Looked up from germline, CDR1 is SQVTM and CDR2 is ANQGSEA. This CDR3 contains 13 residues. DNA of the CDR3: TGCAGCGTTGAGAATCGGGAAGCCGGGGAGCTGTTTTTT. This translates into CSVENREAGELFF.

V and J are TRBV6-5 and TRBJ1-2, with TRBD1 identical over 12 bases. This CDR3 is built from 14 residues. Germline V CDR1 and CDR2: MNHEY, SVGAGI. J lost 7 bases, V lost 2 bases, and 2 bases had no gene match. The CDR3 sequence: CASSYGTGGFGYTF. CDR3 in DNA: TGTGCCAGCAGTTACGGGACAGGGGGCTTTGGCTACACCTTC.

The chain couples TRBV6-5 to TRBJ2-2; D possibly corresponds to TRBD2 (7 bases). V lost 4 bases to trimming and J lost 6 bases, with 18 bases between them. Germline V gene sequence: CDR1 MNHEY, CDR2 SVGAGI. The CDR3 covers 16 residues. CDR3 region: CASSFYVGGGPGELFF. The CDR3 region has the DNA TGTGCCAGCAGTTTTTACGTGGGGGGGGGCCCCGGGGAGCTGTTTTTT.

This CDR3 is CASSRRGGRGTYEQYF. CDR3 in DNA: TGTGCCAGCAGCCGAAGGGGCGGGAGAGGGACCTACGAGCAGTACTTC. The gene calls are TRBV5-6 and TRBJ2-7; TRBD2 agrees at 7 bases. Trimming removed 4 bases from V and 2 bases from J; junction bases left unmatched: 12. CDR3 length: 16 residues. Germline lookup yields CDR1 SGHDT and CDR2 YYEEEE.

The CDR3 reads CASSLRTGDSYEQYF. CDR3 DNA: TGTGCCAGCAGCTTGAGGACAGGCGACTCCTACGAGCAGTACTTC. This rearrangement joins TRBV7-7 to TRBJ2-7; 7 bases match TRBD1. The CDR3 runs to 15 residues. After removal of 3 bases from V and 0 bases from J, the junction contained 5 bases not matched to a gene. Germline CDR1 is SSHAT and CDR2 is FNYEAQ (reference sequence). The full variable domain, completed using reference TRBV7-7 and TRBJ2-7, is GAGVSQSPRYKVTKRGQDVTLRCDPISSHATLYWYQQALGQGPEFLTYFNYEAQPDKSGLPSDRFSAERPEGSISTLTIQRTEQRDSAMYRCASSLRTGDSYEQYFGPGTRLTVT.

The V call is TRBV6-6, the J call TRBJ2-1, with D maybe TRBD2 (6 bases). V gave up 2 bases and J gave up 0 bases, with 8 bases separating them. This CDR3 has 15 residues. Looked up from germline, CDR1 is MNHNY and CDR2 is SVGAGI (reference sequence). The CDR3 is CASSYGGSSYNEQFF. In DNA form, the CDR3 reads TGTGCCAGCAGTTACGGGGGGAGCTCCTACAATGAGCAGTTCTTC.

The chain carries TRBV5-4 and TRBJ1-2; no clear D gene. V dropped 0 bases and J dropped 6 bases, with 6 bases sitting between them. CDR1 SGHNT and CDR2 YYREEE come from the germline V gene (reference sequence). CDR3 size: 12 residues. The CDR3 loop reads CASSLDLDGYTF. The CDR3, as DNA: TGTGCCAGCAGCTTGGACTTAGATGGCTACACCTTC.

This chain links TRBV10-1 with TRBJ1-1; maybe TRBD1 (6 bases). CDR1 is WNHNN and CDR2 is SYGVQD in the germline V gene (reference sequence). The CDR3 runs 12 residues. Trimming removed 6 bases at V and 1 base at J, with 6 bases between. In nucleotides, the CDR3 is TGCGCCAGCAGGGACAGGAACACTGAAGCTTTCTTT. This codes for CASRDRNTEAFF.

The V call is TRBV6-6, the J call TRBJ2-7; a weak D match, TRBD1 (6 bases). Germline loops: CDR1 MNHNY, CDR2 SVGAGI (reference sequence). CDR3 length: 16 residues. Between the trimmed V and J ends, which lost 4 bases and 1 base, there was a span of 17 bases. CDR3: CASSLNRELPSYEQYF. CDR3 nucleotides: TGTGCCAGCAGTTTGAACAGGGAGCTTCCGTCCTACGAGCAGTACTTC.

The rearrangement links TRBV6-1 to TRBJ1-5, with D possibly TRBD1 on 6 matching bases. Germline V lookup: CDR1 MNHNS, CDR2 SASEGT. The CDR3 has 14 residues. Trimming removed 3 bases from V and 5 bases from J, with 11 bases in between. CDR3 in amino acids: CASSEQGGDQPQHF. CDR3 sequence (DNA): TGTGCCAGCAGTGAGCAAGGGGGAGATCAGCCCCAGCATTTT.